This T cell receptor beta chain is from a study of response to subunit inactivated influenza vaccine. Germline assignment: CDR1 SGHRS and CDR2 YFSETQ. J gave up 4 bases and V 3 bases, and 12 bases lay outside the gene matches. CDR3 length: 16 amino acids. One entry per CDR3 protein results from TCRdb running MiXCR on the RT-PCR reads. The top ten hold approximately 12% of the sample, which has 450,000 to 700,000 distinct CDR3 sequences, approximately 15% seen once. Study-wide results and limits: A suggestion made by the authors is that each seasonal influenza vaccination recruits few new T cells.

This clonotype was seen repeatedly, ten times or more. The target antigen is unknown. The chain links TRBV5-1 to TRBJ1-2; 7 nucleotides agree with TRBD1. This material consisted of PBMCs from blood, taken roughly 13 days after vaccination. The sequence was collected from a middle-aged man who received an inactivated influenza vaccine. CDR3 sequence reads: CASSSMDRRKSYGYTF. The DNA for the CDR3 is TGCGCCAGCAGCTCGATGGACAGGCGAAAGTCCTATGGCTACACCTTC.